These 3 T cell receptor beta chains originate from one sample sequenced in a study of early T cells in non-severe SARS-CoV-2 infection. TCRdb recomputed calls from the 5' RACE reads with MiXCR, one row per CDR3 protein. The data hold fewer than 65,000 distinct CDR3 sequences, with roughly a tenth observed a single time. Material: whole blood. The receptors stem from an adult who was a healthcare worker with PCR-confirmed SARS-CoV-2 infection or an uninfected control (not recorded which).

This clonotype was counted a few times. The chain uses TRBV5-6 and TRBJ2-5; D remains ambiguous. Trimming cost V 4 bases and J 5 bases, with 9 bases left between them. This CDR3 has 12 residues. CDR1 and CDR2 from the germline V gene are SGHDT and YYEEEE. CDR3 DNA sequence: TGTGCCAGCAGCGACGACTCCGAGACCCAGTACTTC. Its translation is CASSDDSETQYF.

This clonotype was found many times. J is TRBJ2-4 and V is TRBV6-1; 9 positions match TRBD1. Trimming took 2 bases from V and 9 from J; bases not matched to a gene: 8. CDR1 is MNHNS, CDR2 SASEGT, per germline. This CDR3 region has 15 residues. The CDR3, as DNA: TGTGCCAGCAGTGAACCGGGGGAGACAGGGGGCATTCAGTACTTC. Protein: CASSEPGETGGIQYF.

This sequence joins TRBV11-2 and TRBJ2-2; weak D call: TRBD1 (6 bases). CDR1 is SGHAT, CDR2 FQNNGV, per germline. The CDR3 contains 16 residues. V was trimmed by 2 bases and J by 1 base, leaving 11 bases between them. The CDR3 DNA follows: TGTGCCAGCAGCTTAATTCGGGGACAGAACACCGGGGAGCTGTTTTTT. This encodes CASSLIRGQNTGELFF.